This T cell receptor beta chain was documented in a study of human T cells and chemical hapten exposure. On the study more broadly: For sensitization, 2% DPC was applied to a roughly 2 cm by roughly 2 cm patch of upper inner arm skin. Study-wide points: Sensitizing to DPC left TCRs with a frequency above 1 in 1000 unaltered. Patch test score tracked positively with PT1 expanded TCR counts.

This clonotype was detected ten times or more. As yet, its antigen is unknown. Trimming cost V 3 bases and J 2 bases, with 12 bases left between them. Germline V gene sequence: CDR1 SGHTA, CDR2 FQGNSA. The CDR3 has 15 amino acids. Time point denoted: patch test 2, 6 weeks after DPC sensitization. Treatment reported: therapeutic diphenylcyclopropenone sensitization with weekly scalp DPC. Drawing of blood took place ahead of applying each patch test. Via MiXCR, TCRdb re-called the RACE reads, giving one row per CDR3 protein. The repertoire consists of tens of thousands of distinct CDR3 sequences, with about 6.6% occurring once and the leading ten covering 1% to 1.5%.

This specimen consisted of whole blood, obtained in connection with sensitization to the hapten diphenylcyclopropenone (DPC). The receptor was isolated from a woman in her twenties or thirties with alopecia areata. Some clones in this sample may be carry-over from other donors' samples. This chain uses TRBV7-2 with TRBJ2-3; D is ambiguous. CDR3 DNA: TGTGCCAGCAGCTTCCGGCCCTCTCTCACAGATACGCAGTATTTT. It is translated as CASSFRPSLTDTQYF.